Included here is one T cell receptor beta chain sequence, with context. The data belong to a study of shared T cell receptors in the human thymus. Germline-derived CDR1 and CDR2 are SNHLY and FYNNEI. The CDR3 has 17 residues. The V segment lost 5 bases and the J segment 4 bases; nucleotides outside the gene matches: 7. Here immunoSEQ multiplex PCR was the method, and the copy in TCRdb shows in-frame clones only, minus some. The table includes some 400,000 clones, approximately 95% detected once. The sequence derives from a human donor. The chain carries TRBV2 and TRBJ2-2; 13 bases align to TRBD2. The sample consisted of thymocytes. The CDR3 loop reads CASSRTSGSGGTGELFF. Here the CDR3 DNA reads TGTGCCAGCAGTCGGACTAGCGGGAGTGGGGGCACCGGGGAGCTGTTTTTT. Supplemented by reference TRBV2 and TRBJ2-2, the full variable domain reads EPEVTQTPSHQVTQMGQEVILRCVPISNHLYFYWYRQILGQKVEFLVSFYNNEISEKSEIFDDQFSVERPDGSNFTLKIRSTKLEDSAMYFCASSRTSGSGGTGELFFGEGSRLTVL.